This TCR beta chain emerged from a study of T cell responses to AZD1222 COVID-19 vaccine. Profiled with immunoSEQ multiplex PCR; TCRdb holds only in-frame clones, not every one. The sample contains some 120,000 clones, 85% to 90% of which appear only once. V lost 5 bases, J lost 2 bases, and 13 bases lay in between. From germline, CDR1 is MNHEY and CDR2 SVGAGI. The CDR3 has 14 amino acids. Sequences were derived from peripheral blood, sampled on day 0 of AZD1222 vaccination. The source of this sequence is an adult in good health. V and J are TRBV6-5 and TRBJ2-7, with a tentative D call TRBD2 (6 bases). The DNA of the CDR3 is TGTGCCAGCAGTAACCGGCGGGGAACCTACGAGCAGTACTTC. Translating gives CASSNRRGTYEQYF.